One sample yielded the 30 T cell receptor beta chains listed below, sequenced in a study of blood T cell repertoires in COVID-19. Sequenced by immunoSEQ multiplex PCR; TCRdb stores in-frame clones only, minus some. The sample records about 150,000 clones, around 87% being singletons. Sequencing used peripheral blood. The origin of the receptors is a man aged 80 or over with acute or convalescent COVID-19.

The V call is TRBV27, the J call TRBJ1-5; TRBD1 matches 9 bases. This CDR3 comprises 14 residues. Germline V gives CDR1 MNHEY, CDR2 SMNVEV (reference sequence). Germline trimming cut 5 bases from V and 6 bases from J; bases unmatched to any gene: 5. The CDR3 DNA is TGTGCCAGCAGTGTGGGACAGGGCCGTCAGCCCCAGCATTTT. This sequence encodes CASSVGQGRQPQHF.

The chain couples TRBV30 to TRBJ1-4; D is unclear. The CDR3 contains 11 residues. CDR1 GTSNPN and CDR2 SVGIG come from the germline V gene (reference sequence). Trimming stripped 4 bases from V and 10 bases from J, with 10 bases between. CDR3 sequence (DNA): TGTGCCTGGAAAGTGGGCCCAAAACTGTTTTTT. As protein: CAWKVGPKLFF.

As regards this clone: Its ends do not fully match the called genes, so a read error is possible. This sequence joins TRBV3-1 (or the pseudogene TRBV3-2) and TRBJ1-5; D ambiguous. In germline, CDR1 is LGHDT, CDR2 YNNKEL (reference sequence). CDR3 length: 15 amino acids. The CDR3 loop reads CASSQFPGGSQPQHF. CDR3 DNA: TGTGCCAGCAGCCAGTTCCCAGGAGGTAGTCAGCCTCAGCATTTT.

The genes are TRBV19 and TRBJ2-5; 11 bases match TRBD1. CDR3 size: 16 residues. Per germline, CDR1 LNHDA and CDR2 SQIVND (reference sequence). The V and J ends lost 3 bases and 5 bases, in that order; junction bases with no gene match: 8. Here the CDR3 reads CASSIGTGGWKETQYF. The DNA of the CDR3 is TGTGCCAGTAGTATCGGGACAGGGGGTTGGAAGGAGACCCAGTACTTC.

V gene TRBV28 combines with J gene TRBJ2-7; TRBD1 matches at 9 bases. The CDR3 spans 15 residues. V was pared by 7 bases and J by 2 bases, with 9 bases of the junction left unmatched. Germline V gene lookup returns CDR1 MDHEN and CDR2 SYDVKM. The CDR3 sequence is CASTLQTGGPYEQYF. The CDR3 bases are TGTGCCAGCACGCTACAGACAGGGGGGCCCTACGAGCAGTACTTC.

The chain has TRBV11-1 and TRBJ1-1; the D is unclear. The CDR3 has 15 amino acids. Looked up from germline, CDR1 is SGHAT and CDR2 is FQDESV (reference sequence). V was trimmed by 5 bases and J by 1 base, leaving 14 bases between them. CDR3 sequence (DNA): TGTGCCAGCAGCAAGGACGGGAGATCGAACACTGAAGCTTTCTTT. Amino acid sequence: CASSKDGRSNTEAFF.

J is TRBJ1-2 and V is TRBV7-9; 9 bases are a match to TRBD1. Germline CDR1 reads SEHNR; CDR2 reads FQNEAQ (reference sequence). This CDR3 region has 14 residues. Trimming removed 4 bases from V and 5 bases from J; junction bases left unmatched: 5. Written as DNA, the CDR3 is TGTGCCAGCAGCTCAACCGGGACAGGGTATGGCTACACCTTC. The encoded protein is CASSSTGTGYGYTF.

This clone was seen a single time. The chain joins TRBV5-1 to TRBJ1-2; 12 bases line up with TRBD1. The germline gives CDR1 SGHRS, CDR2 YFSETQ. The CDR3 is 17 amino acids. The trim removed 0 bases at V and 6 bases at J, leaving 9 bases unmatched. The CDR3 DNA is TGCGCCAGCAGCTTGGGAGGGACAGGGGGCGCGTACGATGGCTACACCTTC. Amino acids: CASSLGGTGGAYDGYTF.

The chain couples TRBV2 to TRBJ1-5, with 9 bases fitting TRBD1. Trimming removed 1 base from V and 6 bases from J; junction bases left unmatched: 4. Germline V lookup: CDR1 SNHLY, CDR2 FYNNEI. The CDR3 is 15 residues long. Here the CDR3 DNA reads TGTGCCAGCAGTGAAGACAGGGGGCAAGGTCAGCCCCAGCATTTT. Amino acids: CASSEDRGQGQPQHF.

The chain is built from TRBV9 and TRBJ2-7, with 8 bases fitting TRBD2. The length of the CDR3 is 15 residues. Germline lookup yields CDR1 SGDLS and CDR2 YYNGEE. V was pared by 3 bases and J by 0 bases, with 5 bases of the junction left unmatched. The CDR3 sequence: CASSAGAGASYEQYF. CDR3 bases: TGTGCCAGCAGCGCCGGAGCGGGAGCCTCCTACGAGCAGTACTTC.

The chain is built from TRBV12-3 or TRBV12-4 and TRBJ2-5; D might be TRBD1 (6 bases). CDR3 size: 13 residues. Deletions cut 6 bases from V and 3 bases from J, with 11 bases between. CDR3 nucleotide sequence: TGTGCCAGCAGCCAGGGGTTCGAAGAGACCCAGTACTTC. Its protein is CASSQGFEETQYF.

Written as DNA, the CDR3 is TGTGCCAGCAGCCTTACAGGGGGGGTATCCTATGGCTACACCTTC. Protein product: CASSLTGGVSYGYTF. This chain joins TRBV7-2 and TRBJ1-2; 8 positions agree with TRBD1. J was trimmed by 4 bases and V by 5 bases; bases with no gene match: 9. Germline V gene lookup returns CDR1 SGHTA and CDR2 FQGNSA. The CDR3 is 15 amino acids.

This sequence joins TRBV19 and TRBJ1-4; D remains ambiguous. V gave up 1 base and J gave up 3 bases, with 9 bases separating them. CDR3 size: 15 residues. Germline V CDR1 and CDR2: LNHDA, SQIVND (reference sequence). Written as DNA, the CDR3 is TGTGCCAGTAGTATAGGAGGGCAGGCTAATGAAAAACTGTTTTTT. Translating it yields CASSIGGQANEKLFF.

This chain joins TRBV28 and TRBJ1-1, with D possibly TRBD1 on 6 matching bases. The CDR3 has 15 amino acids. The V gene's germline CDR1 is MDHEN and CDR2 SYDVKM. V was trimmed by 0 bases and J by 1 base, leaving 9 bases between them. The CDR3 bases are TGTGCCAGCAGTTTATGGGACAGCCCGAACACTGAAGCTTTCTTT. Its translation is CASSLWDSPNTEAFF.

This clone is a singleton in its sample. This rearrangement joins TRBV6-6 to TRBJ1-1; 12 bases are shared with TRBD1. Looked up from germline, CDR1 is MNHNY and CDR2 is SVGAGI (reference sequence). The trim removed 11 bases at V and 7 bases at J, leaving 17 bases unmatched. The CDR3 totals 16 residues. DNA for the CDR3: TGTGCCGTAACCGGGACAGGGGGCGTTGGGGGACTTGAAGCTTTCTTT. Its translation is CAVTGTGGVGGLEAFF.

J is TRBJ2-1 and V is TRBV29-1; TRBD1 agrees at 8 bases. The CDR3 length is 15 residues. Per the germline V gene, CDR1 is SQVTM and CDR2 is ANQGSEA. V shed 7 bases and J 3 bases; nucleotides not matched to a gene: 11. CDR3 sequence: CSGLTGVSNYNEQFF. CDR3 bases: TGCAGCGGTCTGACAGGGGTTTCAAACTACAATGAGCAGTTCTTC.

The chain's CDR3 is CAISVGGDTEAFF. The CDR3 DNA reads TGTGCCATCAGTGTCGGCGGGGACACTGAAGCTTTCTTT. The chain recombines TRBV10-3 with TRBJ1-1, with D uncertain. The CDR3 length is 13 residues. The germline V gene has CDR1 ENHRY and CDR2 SYGVKD. V was clipped by 4 bases and J by 3 bases, with 9 bases between them.

The genes are TRBV30 and TRBJ1-1; TRBD1 is a possible D gene (5 bases). Germline CDR1 and CDR2: GTSNPN and SVGIG (reference sequence). Trimming took off 7 bases at V and 0 bases at J, with 12 bases between the two ends. The CDR3 spans 13 residues. DNA for the CDR3: TGTGCCTTGAAGACGGACATGAACACTGAAGCTTTCTTT. This translates into CALKTDMNTEAFF.

This chain links TRBV4-1 with TRBJ1-1; D uncertain. The CDR3 is 13 residues long. Germline-derived CDR1 and CDR2 are MGHRA and YSYEKL. V lost 0 bases and J 8 bases, leaving 10 bases between the germline ends. The CDR3 is CASSQDWLGEAFF. The CDR3 bases are TGCGCCAGCAGCCAAGATTGGCTCGGGGAAGCTTTCTTT.

The rearrangement links TRBV5-1 to TRBJ2-5, with TRBD1 as a possible D gene (7 bases). The V end lost 3 bases, the J end lost 5 bases, and 20 bases lay between the germline ends. This CDR3 is built from 16 residues. CDR1 and CDR2 (germline): SGHRS, YFSETQ. The CDR3 sequence: CASSSPIQGRWETQYF. The CDR3 nucleotides are TGCGCCAGCAGCTCGCCTATACAGGGGAGGTGGGAGACCCAGTACTTC.

CDR3 coding DNA: TGTGCCAGCAGTCACCGGGACAGGGAAGAAAAACTGTTTTTT. This gives the protein CASSHRDREEKLFF. The rearrangement uses TRBV6-2 or TRBV6-3 and TRBJ1-4, with 9 bases fitting TRBD1. V lost 5 bases, J lost 8 bases, and 6 bases stayed unmatched. The germline CDR1 and CDR2 sequences are MNHEY and SVGEGT. The CDR3 totals 14 residues.

This chain joins TRBV11-2 and TRBJ2-5; D may be TRBD1 (6 bases). This CDR3 has 13 amino acids. In germline, CDR1 is SGHAT, CDR2 FQNNGV. V was cut by 6 bases and J by 5 bases, with 13 bases left in between. In nucleotides, the CDR3 is TGTGCCAGCAGAGGGGGTTCAGTGGAGACCCAGTACTTC. This encodes CASRGGSVETQYF.

This sequence joins TRBV28 and TRBJ1-2; D is unresolved. V dropped 2 bases and J dropped 3 bases, with 10 bases sitting between them. CDR3 size: 14 residues. CDR1 is MDHEN and CDR2 is SYDVKM in the germline V gene. The CDR3 region has the DNA TGTGCCAGCAGTTTAACCGGGGAGGACTATGGCTACACCTTC. Its protein product is CASSLTGEDYGYTF.

CDR3 DNA: TGTGCCAGCTCACTAACAGAGTCGCGGGGTGAAAAACTGTTTTTT. Its protein product is CASSLTESRGEKLFF. The rearrangement links TRBV18 to TRBJ1-4; D is undetermined. The germline V gene has CDR1 KGHSH and CDR2 LQKENI. This CDR3 comprises 15 residues. Trimming removed 4 bases from V and 7 bases from J, with 16 bases in between.

This chain joins TRBV9 and TRBJ2-7, with D perhaps TRBD1 (5 bases). The CDR3 runs to 13 residues. The germline gives CDR1 SGDLS, CDR2 YYNGEE. Deletions cut 3 bases from V and 7 bases from J, with 14 bases between. CDR3 coding DNA: TGTGCCAGCAGCGATGCCCCAGGGTTAGAGCAGTACTTC. Protein: CASSDAPGLEQYF.

This chain uses TRBV10-3 with TRBJ2-3; 8 bases agree with TRBD2. CDR3 size: 18 residues. Unmatched junction bases numbered 12, after V lost 3 bases and J lost 1 base. Per germline, CDR1 ENHRY and CDR2 SYGVKD. The CDR3 nucleotides read TGTGCCATCAGTGACCTCCCCGGAGGCGGGAGGCGCACAGATACGCAGTATTTT. It specifies CAISDLPGGGRRTDTQYF.

The V call is TRBV4-1, the J call TRBJ2-1; 10 bases fit TRBD2. Germline V gene lookup returns CDR1 MGHRA and CDR2 YSYEKL. With V trimmed by 0 bases and J by 4 bases, 3 bases remained unmatched. This CDR3 comprises 16 residues. In nucleotides, the CDR3 is TGCGCCAGCAGCCAAGAGAGGACTAGCGGTTACAATGAGCAGTTCTTC. This gives the protein CASSQERTSGYNEQFF.

The chain uses TRBV5-6 and TRBJ1-1; 8 bases agree with TRBD1. The CDR3 is made up of 16 amino acids. Losses at the gene ends were 3 bases for V and 6 bases for J; bases not matched to a gene: 13. Germline V gene data show CDR1 as SGHDT and CDR2 as YYEEEE. CDR3 in DNA: TGTGCCAGCAGCTCCGGGACAGGTAACCTGAGGGCTGAAGCTTTCTTT. It codes for CASSSGTGNLRAEAFF.

The chain employs TRBV3-1 (or the pseudogene TRBV3-2) and TRBJ2-1; 7 bases align to TRBD1. The germline V gene has CDR1 LGHDT and CDR2 YNNKEL (reference sequence). The CDR3 consists of 14 residues. Losses at the gene ends were 4 bases for V and 5 bases for J; bases not matched to a gene: 5. The CDR3 DNA reads TGTGCCAGCAGCCGACCGGGACAGAACAATGAGCAGTTCTTC. Translated: CASSRPGQNNEQFF.

J is TRBJ2-1 and V is TRBV10-2, with D possibly TRBD2 on 5 matching bases. Deletions cut 6 bases from V and 0 bases from J, with 12 bases between. This CDR3 has 15 residues. Looked up from germline, CDR1 is WSHSY and CDR2 is SAAADI. CDR3 sequence reads: CASRGLSSSYNEQFF. Written as DNA, the CDR3 is TGCGCCAGCAGAGGACTGTCTAGCTCCTACAATGAGCAGTTCTTC.